This T cell receptor beta chain stems from a study of blood T cells in healthy people across ages. This CDR3 region has 15 residues. Each individual donor underwent a draw of ten milliliters of peripheral blood. On this clonotype itself: One junction end does not reproduce the germline sequence, and a read error may be involved.

Using a J-beta primer mix together with a sample-barcoded 5' primer, a second PCR was run for 7 to 11 cycles. MiXCR was run by TCRdb on the 5' RACE reads, yielding one entry per CDR3 protein. The table includes about 1,600,000 distinct CDR3 sequences, roughly 40% detected once. The sequence was collected from a woman under 30 in good health. The sample consisted of blood. The chain has TRBV12-3 or TRBV12-4 and TRBJ2-2; D uncertain. CDR3 sequence: CASSLESPNTGELFF. The CDR3, as DNA: TGTGCCAGTAGTTTAGAGTCTCCGAACACCGGGGAGCTGTTTTTT.